The clone carrying this T cell receptor (beta chain) was counted many times. Its target is not known. These data belong to a study of molecular identifiers for immune sequencing clone quantification. About the research overall: Naive CD8 RNA (roughly 20,000 or 100,000 cells) was divided into five aliquots, with four sequenced. Broader study findings: Among effectors, clones above 20 RNA copies held over 97% of molecules; among naive cells, under 1%. Among about a million naive cells, as was reported, spiked Jurkat TCR RNA from one cell was detectable.

The CDR3 is 14 residues long. Germline V lookup: CDR1 SQVTM, CDR2 ANQGSEA. Trimming removed 0 bases from V and 2 bases from J, with 11 bases in between. Libraries of bulk TCR were made by previously described methods (with listed TCR primers). TCRdb reanalysed the PCR reads using MiXCR and keeps one entry per CDR3 protein. The repertoire holds tens of thousands of distinct CDR3 sequences, roughly a fifth seen once, with 0.8% to 1.2% in the top ten. This chain links TRBV29-1 with TRBJ2-7; D might be TRBD1 (5 bases). Sequenced input: naive CD8+ T cells from blood, with Jurkat cell RNA spiked in. Subset denoted: FACS-sorted CD8+CD4-CCR7+CD45RA+ naive T cells. This sequence was found in a human donor in good health. Some libraries in this study had Jurkat cell RNA spiked in. The CDR3: CSVEEGQGTYEQYF. CDR3 sequence (DNA): TGCAGCGTTGAAGAGGGCCAGGGTACCTACGAGCAGTACTTC.